The clone carrying this T cell receptor (beta chain) has only one observation. Using immunoSEQ multiplex PCR, the repertoire was profiled, and TCRdb retains in-frame clones only, with some absent. In the table there are fewer than 75,000 clones, around 85% of which are singletons. This specimen comes from a study of glioma-infiltrating T cells after dendritic cell vaccination. The time point was: after dendritic cell vaccination, including at tumor progression/relapse. Before vaccination, two weeks after the third vaccination, and at progression, PBMC were collected. Germline lookup yields CDR1 SGHAT and CDR2 FQNNGV. Trimming took off 1 base at V and 4 bases at J, with 10 bases between the two ends. This CDR3 is built from 14 residues.

The material sequenced was blood, taken after dendritic cell vaccination. The chain recombines TRBV11-2 with TRBJ1-1; no definite D call. This TCR was recovered from a human donor with glioblastoma. CDR3 in DNA: TGTGCCAGCAGCTTAGGAGGAGTAGGCACTGAAGCTTTCTTT. This gives the protein CASSLGGVGTEAFF.